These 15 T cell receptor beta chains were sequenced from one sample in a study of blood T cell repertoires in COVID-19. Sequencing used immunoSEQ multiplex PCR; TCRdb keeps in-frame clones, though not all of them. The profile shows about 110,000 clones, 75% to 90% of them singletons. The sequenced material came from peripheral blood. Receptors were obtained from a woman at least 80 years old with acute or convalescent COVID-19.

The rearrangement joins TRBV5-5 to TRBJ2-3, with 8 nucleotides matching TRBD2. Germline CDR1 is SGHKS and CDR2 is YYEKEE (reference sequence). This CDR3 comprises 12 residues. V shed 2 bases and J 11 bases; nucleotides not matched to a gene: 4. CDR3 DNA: TGTGCCAGCAGCTTAGGACTAGCTTGGCAGTATTTT. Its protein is CASSLGLAWQYF. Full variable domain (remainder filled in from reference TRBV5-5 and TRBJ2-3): DAGVTQSPTHLIKTRGQQVTLRCSPISGHKSVSWYQQVLGQGPQFIFQYYEKEERGRGNFPDRFSARQFPNYSSELNVNALLLGDSALYLCASSLGLAWQYFGPGTRLTVL.

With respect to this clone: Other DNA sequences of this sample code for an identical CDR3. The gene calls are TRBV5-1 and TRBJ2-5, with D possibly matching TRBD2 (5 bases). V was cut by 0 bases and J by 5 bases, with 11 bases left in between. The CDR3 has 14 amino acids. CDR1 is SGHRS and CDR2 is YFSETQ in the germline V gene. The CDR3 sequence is CASSLVGGRETQYF. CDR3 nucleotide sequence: TGCGCCAGCAGCTTGGTTGGAGGAAGGGAGACCCAGTACTTC.

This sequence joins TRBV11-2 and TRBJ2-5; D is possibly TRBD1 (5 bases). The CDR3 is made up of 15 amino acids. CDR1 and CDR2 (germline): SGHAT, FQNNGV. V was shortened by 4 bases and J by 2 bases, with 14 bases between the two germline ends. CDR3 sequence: CASSSSIGEQETQYF. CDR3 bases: TGTGCCAGCAGCTCTAGTATAGGGGAACAAGAGACCCAGTACTTC.

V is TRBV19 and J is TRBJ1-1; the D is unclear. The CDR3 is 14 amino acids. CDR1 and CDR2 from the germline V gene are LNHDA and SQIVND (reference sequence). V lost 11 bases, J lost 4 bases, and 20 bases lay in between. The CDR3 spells CASAPGARGTEAFF. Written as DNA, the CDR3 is TGTGCCTCGGCTCCGGGAGCGCGGGGCACTGAAGCTTTCTTT.

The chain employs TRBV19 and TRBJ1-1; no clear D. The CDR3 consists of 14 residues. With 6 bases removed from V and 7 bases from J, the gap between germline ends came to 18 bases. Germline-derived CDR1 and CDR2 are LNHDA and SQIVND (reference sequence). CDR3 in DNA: TGTGCCAGTAGCTCAGACCTGGACTTTGGTGAAGCTTTCTTT. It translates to CASSSDLDFGEAFF.

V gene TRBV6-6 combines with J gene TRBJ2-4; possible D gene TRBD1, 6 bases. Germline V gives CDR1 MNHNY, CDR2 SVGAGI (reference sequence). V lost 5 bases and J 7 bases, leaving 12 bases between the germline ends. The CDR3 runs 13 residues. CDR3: CASSGGPRNIQYF. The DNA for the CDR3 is TGTGCCAGCAGTGGGGGCCCGAGGAACATTCAGTACTTC.

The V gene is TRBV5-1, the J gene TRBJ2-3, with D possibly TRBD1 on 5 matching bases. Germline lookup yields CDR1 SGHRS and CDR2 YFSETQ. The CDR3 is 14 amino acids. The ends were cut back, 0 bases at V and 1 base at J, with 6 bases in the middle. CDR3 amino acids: CASSLGQRTDTQYF. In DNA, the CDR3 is TGCGCCAGCAGCTTGGGACAGCGCACAGATACGCAGTATTTT.

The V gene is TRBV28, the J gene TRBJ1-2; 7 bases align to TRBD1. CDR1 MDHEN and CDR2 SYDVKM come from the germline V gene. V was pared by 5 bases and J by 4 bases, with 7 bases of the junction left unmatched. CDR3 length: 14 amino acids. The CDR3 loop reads CASSRQGRGYGYTF. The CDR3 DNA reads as TGTGCCAGCAGTCGACAGGGAAGAGGCTATGGCTACACCTTC.

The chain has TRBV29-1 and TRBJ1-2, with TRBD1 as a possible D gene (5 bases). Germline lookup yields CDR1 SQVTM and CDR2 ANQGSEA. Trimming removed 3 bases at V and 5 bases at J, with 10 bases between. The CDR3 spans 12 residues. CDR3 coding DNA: TGCAGCGTTGAGGGACTCCAGTATGGCTACACCTTC. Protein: CSVEGLQYGYTF.

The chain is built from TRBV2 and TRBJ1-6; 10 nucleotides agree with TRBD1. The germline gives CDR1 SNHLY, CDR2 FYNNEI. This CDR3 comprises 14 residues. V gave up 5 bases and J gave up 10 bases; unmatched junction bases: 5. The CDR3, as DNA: TGTGCCAGCAGTACGGGGACAGGGGTATCACCCCTCCACTTT. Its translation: CASSTGTGVSPLHF.

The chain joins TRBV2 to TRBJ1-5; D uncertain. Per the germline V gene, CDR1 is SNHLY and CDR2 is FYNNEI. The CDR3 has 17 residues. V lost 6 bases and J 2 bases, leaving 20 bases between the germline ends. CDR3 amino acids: CASRLNKGGVGNQPQHF. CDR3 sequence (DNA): TGTGCCAGCAGATTGAACAAGGGAGGTGTCGGCAATCAGCCCCAGCATTTT.

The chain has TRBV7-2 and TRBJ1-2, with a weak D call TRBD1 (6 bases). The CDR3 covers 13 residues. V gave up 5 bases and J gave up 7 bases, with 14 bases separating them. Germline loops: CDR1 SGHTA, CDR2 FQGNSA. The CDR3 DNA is TGTGCCAGCAGCACCGCCTACAGGGCTGGCTACACCTTC. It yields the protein CASSTAYRAGYTF.

DNA for the CDR3: TGTGCCAGCAGTTACACAACGGGGGATCAAGAGACCCAGTACTTC. It codes for CASSYTTGDQETQYF. The J gene is TRBJ2-5, the V gene TRBV6-5; tentative D call: TRBD2 (6 bases). Germline V CDR1 and CDR2: MNHEY, SVGAGI. The CDR3 contains 15 residues. V lost 2 bases to trimming and J lost 2 bases, with 12 bases between them.

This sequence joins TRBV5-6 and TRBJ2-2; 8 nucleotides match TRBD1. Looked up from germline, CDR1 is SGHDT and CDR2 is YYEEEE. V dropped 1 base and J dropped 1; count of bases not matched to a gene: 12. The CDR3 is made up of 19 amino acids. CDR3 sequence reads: CASSLLLGPGTGNTGELFF. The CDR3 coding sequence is TGTGCCAGCAGCTTGCTATTAGGTCCCGGGACAGGGAACACCGGGGAGCTGTTTTTT.

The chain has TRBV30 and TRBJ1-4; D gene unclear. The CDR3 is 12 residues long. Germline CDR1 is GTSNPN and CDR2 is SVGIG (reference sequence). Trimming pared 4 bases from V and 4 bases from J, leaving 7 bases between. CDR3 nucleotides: TGTGCCTGGAACAGAGATAATGAAAAACTGTTTTTT. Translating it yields CAWNRDNEKLFF.